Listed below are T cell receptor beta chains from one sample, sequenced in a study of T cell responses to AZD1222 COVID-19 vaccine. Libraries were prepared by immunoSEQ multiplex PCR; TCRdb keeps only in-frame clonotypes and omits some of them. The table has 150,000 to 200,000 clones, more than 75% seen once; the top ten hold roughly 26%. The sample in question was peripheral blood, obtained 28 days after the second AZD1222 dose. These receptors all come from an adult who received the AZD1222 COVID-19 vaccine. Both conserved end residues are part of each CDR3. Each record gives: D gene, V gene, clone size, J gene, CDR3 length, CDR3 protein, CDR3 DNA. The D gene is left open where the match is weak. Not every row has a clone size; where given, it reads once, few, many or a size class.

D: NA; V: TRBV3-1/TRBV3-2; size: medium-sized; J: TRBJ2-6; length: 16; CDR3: CASSQGAGSGANVLTF; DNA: TGTGCCAGCAGCCAAGGGGCCGGCTCTGGGGCCAACGTCCTGACTTTC
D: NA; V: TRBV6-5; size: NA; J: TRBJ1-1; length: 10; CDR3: CASSYTQAFF; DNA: TGTGCCAGCAGTTACACTCAAGCTTTCTTT
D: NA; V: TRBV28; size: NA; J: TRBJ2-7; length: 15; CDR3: CASSLNKMVDYEQYF; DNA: TGTGCCAGCAGTTTGAACAAAATGGTGGATTACGAGCAGTACTTC
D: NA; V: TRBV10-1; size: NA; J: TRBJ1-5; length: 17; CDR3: CASSEPPVKISNQPQHF; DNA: TGCGCCAGCAGTGAGCCACCCGTCAAGATCAGCAATCAGCCCCAGCATTTT
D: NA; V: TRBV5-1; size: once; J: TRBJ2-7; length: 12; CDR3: CASSLEESEQYF; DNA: TGCGCCAGCAGCTTGGAGGAGTCCGAGCAGTACTTC
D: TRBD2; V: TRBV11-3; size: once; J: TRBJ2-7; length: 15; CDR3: CASSLIRAGGYEQYF; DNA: TGTGCCAGCAGCTTAATAAGAGCGGGGGGCTACGAGCAGTACTTC
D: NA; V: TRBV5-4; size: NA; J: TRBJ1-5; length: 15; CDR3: CASSLWGISNQPQHF; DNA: TGTGCCAGCAGCTTGTGGGGAATTAGCAATCAGCCCCAGCATTTT
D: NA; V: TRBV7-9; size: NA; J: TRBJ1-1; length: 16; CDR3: CASSYSPYRVDTEAFF; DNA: TGTGCCAGCAGCTATTCCCCTTATCGGGTGGACACTGAAGCTTTCTTT
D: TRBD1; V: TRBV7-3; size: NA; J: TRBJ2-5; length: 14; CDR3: CASSQQGAQETQYF; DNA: TGTGCCAGCAGCCAACAGGGGGCTCAAGAGACCCAGTACTTC
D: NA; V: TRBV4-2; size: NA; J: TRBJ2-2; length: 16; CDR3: CASSRQDSENTGELFF; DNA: TGTGCCAGCAGCCGTCAGGATAGTGAGAACACCGGGGAGCTGTTTTTT
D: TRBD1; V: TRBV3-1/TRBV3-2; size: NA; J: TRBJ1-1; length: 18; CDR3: CASSQHPLTGTVNTEAFF; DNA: TGTGCCAGCAGCCAACACCCGCTGACCGGGACAGTGAACACTGAAGCTTTCTTT
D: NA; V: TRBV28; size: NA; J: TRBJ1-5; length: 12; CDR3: CASLGGRWPQHF; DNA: TGTGCCTCGCTCGGAGGCCGTTGGCCCCAGCATTTT
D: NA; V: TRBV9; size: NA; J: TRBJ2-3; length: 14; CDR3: CASSPRFTTDTQYF; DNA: TGTGCCAGCAGCCCAAGATTTACCACAGATACGCAGTATTTT
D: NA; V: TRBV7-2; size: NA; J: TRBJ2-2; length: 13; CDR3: CASNWGNTGELFF; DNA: TGTGCCAGCAATTGGGGAAACACCGGGGAGCTGTTTTTT
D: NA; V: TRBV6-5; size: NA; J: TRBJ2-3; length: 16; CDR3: CASSYSQKPRADTQYF; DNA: TGTGCCAGCAGTTACAGTCAGAAACCCCGGGCAGATACGCAGTATTTT
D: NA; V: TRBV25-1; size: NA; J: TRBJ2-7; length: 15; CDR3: CASSERRTTIYEQYF; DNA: TGTGCCAGCAGTGAACGCAGGACTACTATCTACGAGCAGTACTTC
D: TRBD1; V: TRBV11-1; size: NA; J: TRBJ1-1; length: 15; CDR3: CASSPGQGQNTEAFF; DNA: TGTGCCAGCAGCCCGGGACAGGGGCAGAACACTGAAGCTTTCTTT
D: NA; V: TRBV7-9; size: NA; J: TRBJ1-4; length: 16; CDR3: CASSPRPGLTNEKLFF; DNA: TGTGCCAGCAGCCCAAGGCCGGGACTAACTAATGAAAAACTGTTTTTT
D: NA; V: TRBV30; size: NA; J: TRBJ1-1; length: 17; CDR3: CAWSVREWGRRGTEAFF; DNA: TGTGCCTGGAGTGTACGGGAATGGGGCAGGCGAGGCACTGAAGCTTTCTTT
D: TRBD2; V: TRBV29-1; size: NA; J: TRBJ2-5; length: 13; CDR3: CSVVLSGKETQYF; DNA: TGCAGCGTTGTGCTTAGCGGGAAAGAGACCCAGTACTTC
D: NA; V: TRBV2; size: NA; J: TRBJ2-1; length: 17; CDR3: CASLRDSTSGAYNEQFF; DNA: TGTGCCAGTCTCCGGGACAGCACATCGGGGGCCTACAATGAGCAGTTCTTC
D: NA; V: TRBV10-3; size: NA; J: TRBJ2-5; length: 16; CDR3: CAISDRPGGAEETQYF; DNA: TGTGCCATCAGTGACCGCCCCGGGGGAGCGGAAGAGACCCAGTACTTC
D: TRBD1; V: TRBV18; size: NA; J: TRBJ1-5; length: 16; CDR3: CASSPGTVNSNQPQHF; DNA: TGTGCCAGCTCACCAGGGACAGTGAATAGCAATCAGCCCCAGCATTTT
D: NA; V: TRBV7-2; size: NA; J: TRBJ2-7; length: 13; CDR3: CASSLGHFYEQYF; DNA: TGTGCCAGCAGCCTGGGACACTTCTACGAGCAGTACTTC
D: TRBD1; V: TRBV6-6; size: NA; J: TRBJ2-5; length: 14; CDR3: CASSSDRGQETQYF; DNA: TGTGCCAGCAGCTCCGACAGGGGACAAGAGACCCAGTACTTC
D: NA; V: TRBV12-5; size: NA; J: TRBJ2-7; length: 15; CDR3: CASGLVQRGNHEQYF; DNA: TGTGCTAGTGGTTTGGTACAGAGGGGGAACCACGAGCAGTACTTC
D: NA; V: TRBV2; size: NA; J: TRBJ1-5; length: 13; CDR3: CASGGTSARPQHF; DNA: TGTGCCAGCGGCGGGACATCCGCGCGGCCCCAGCATTTT
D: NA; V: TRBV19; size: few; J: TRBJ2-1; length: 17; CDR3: CASSIKRQSSSYNEQFF; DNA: TGTGCCAGTAGTATAAAGAGGCAGTCTAGCTCCTACAATGAGCAGTTCTTC
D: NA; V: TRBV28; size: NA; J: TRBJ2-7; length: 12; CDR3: CASSPSYYEQYF; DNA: TGTGCCAGCAGCCCCTCTTACTACGAGCAGTACTTC
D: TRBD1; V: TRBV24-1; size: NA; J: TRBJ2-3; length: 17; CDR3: CATSDSPGQGKTDTQYF; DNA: TGTGCCACCAGTGATTCCCCGGGACAGGGAAAAACAGATACGCAGTATTTT
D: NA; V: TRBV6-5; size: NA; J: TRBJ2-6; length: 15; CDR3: CASLPGSSGANVLTF; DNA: TGTGCCAGCCTCCCGGGAAGCTCTGGGGCCAACGTCCTGACTTTC
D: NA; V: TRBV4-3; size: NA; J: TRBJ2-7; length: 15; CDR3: CASSQDVGQSYEQYF; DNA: TGCGCCAGCAGCCAAGATGTCGGACAGTCCTACGAGCAGTACTTC
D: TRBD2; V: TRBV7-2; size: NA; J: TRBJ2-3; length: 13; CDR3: CASSRGGADTQYF; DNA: TGTGCCAGCAGCCGGGGAGGGGCGGATACGCAGTATTTT
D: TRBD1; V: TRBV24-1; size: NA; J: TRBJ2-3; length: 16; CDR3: CATSDSGTGSTDTQYF; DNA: TGTGCCACCAGTGACTCCGGGACAGGGAGCACAGATACGCAGTATTTT
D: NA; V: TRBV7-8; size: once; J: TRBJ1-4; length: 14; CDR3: CASTPGRLNEKLFF; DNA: TGTGCCAGCACCCCTGGCAGGCTTAATGAAAAACTGTTTTTT
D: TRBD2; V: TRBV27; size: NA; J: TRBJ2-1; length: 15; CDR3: CASSQAGVVYNEQFF; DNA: TGTGCCAGCAGTCAAGCGGGAGTAGTCTACAATGAGCAGTTCTTC
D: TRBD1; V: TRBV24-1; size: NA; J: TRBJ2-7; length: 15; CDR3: CATSDPGQGSYEQYF; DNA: TGTGCCACCAGTGATCCGGGACAGGGCTCCTACGAGCAGTACTTC